A single sample gave rise to the 32 T cell receptor beta chains below, sequenced in a study of T cells expressing NK-cell markers. TCRdb reanalyzed the 5' RACE reads, giving one entry per CDR3 protein sequence and no DNA. The sample spans about 460,000 distinct CDR3 sequences; the ten largest clones claim under 1.5%. Input material: blood T cells: a sorted CD56 or NKG2C T cell subset, CD4+ or CD8+ T cells, or bulk PBMC T cells (not recorded which). The receptors were gathered from a woman between 45 and 65 years old in good health.

The rearrangement uses TRBV19 and TRBJ2-7; TCRdb calls TRBD2, which cannot be checked without DNA. From germline, CDR1 is LNHDA and CDR2 SQIVND (reference sequence). This CDR3 region has 14 residues. The CDR3: CASRKRGSGYEQYF.

The chain links TRBV12-3 or TRBV12-4 to TRBJ2-3; the D call of TRBD1 rests on TCRdb alone, since no DNA is present to check it. This CDR3 is built from 15 residues. CDR3 residues: CASSLVRGSTDTQYF.

The chain carries TRBV7-3 and TRBJ2-1; TCRdb indicates TRBD1, and absent DNA this call remains unverified. Germline V gene lookup returns CDR1 SGHTA and CDR2 FQGTGA. This CDR3 is built from 13 residues. The CDR3 here is CASSPFPGGPQFF.

V usage is TRBV5-1 and J usage is TRBJ1-1. CDR1 is SGHRS and CDR2 is YFSETQ in the germline V gene. The CDR3 contains 13 residues. This CDR3 is CASSSPGLTEAFF.

The chain has TRBV11-2 and TRBJ2-3; without DNA, the TCRdb call of TRBD2 cannot be checked. The CDR3 loop spans 16 amino acids. Germline-derived CDR1 and CDR2 are SGHAT and FQNNGV. The chain's CDR3 is CASSSPRSGVVDTQYF.

This chain links TRBV5-1 with TRBJ2-7; absent DNA, TCRdb's TRBD2 call cannot be checked. CDR1 SGHRS and CDR2 YFSETQ come from the germline V gene. This CDR3 spans 16 amino acids. This CDR3 reads CASSPWLGGLSYEQYF.

The chain recombines TRBV3-1 with TRBJ1-1; TCRdb's D call, TRBD1, is unchecked because there is no DNA. CDR1 LGHDT and CDR2 YNNKEL come from the germline V gene (reference sequence). The CDR3 is 16 amino acids. CDR3 region: CASSQEGGQGGTEAFF.

The chain combines TRBV20-1 with TRBJ1-5; as DNA is missing, the TRBD1 call by TCRdb cannot be tested. Germline V gene lookup returns CDR1 DFQATT and CDR2 SNEGSKA (reference sequence). The length of the CDR3 is 19 residues. CDR3 amino acids: CSALAPGQGRTSGSQPQHF.

This rearrangement joins TRBV3-1 to TRBJ1-2; TCRdb gives TRBD1 as the D gene, but with no DNA this cannot be confirmed. The germline V gene encodes CDR1 LGHDT and CDR2 YNNKEL (reference sequence). The CDR3 contains 15 residues. CDR3 in amino acids: CASSPLQGARNGYTF.

V is TRBV12-3 or TRBV12-4 and J is TRBJ1-1. CDR3 length: 17 residues. CDR3 amino acids: CASSLKEGLGIDTEAFF.

The CDR3 here is CASSLGQGHDYTF. The V and J genes are TRBV7-9 and TRBJ1-2; TCRdb's assignment of TRBD1 cannot be checked, as there is no DNA. The CDR3 length is 13 residues. CDR1 is SEHNR, CDR2 FQNEAQ, per germline (reference sequence). Supplemented by reference TRBV7-9 and TRBJ1-2, the full variable domain reads DTGVSQNPRHKITKRGQNVTFRCDPISEHNRLYWYRQTLGQGPEFLTYFQNEAQLEKSRLLSDRFSAERPKGSFSTLEIQRTEQGDSAMYLCASSLGQGHDYTFGSGTRLTVV.

J is TRBJ2-3 and V is TRBV5-1; TCRdb outputs TRBD2, but without DNA this stays unchecked. This CDR3 is 13 amino acids long. Germline V gene lookup returns CDR1 SGHRS and CDR2 YFSETQ. This CDR3 is CASSPPTGDTQYF.

CDR3 loop: CASLTGTGSRETQYF. The chain couples TRBV25-1 to TRBJ2-5; TCRdb outputs TRBD1, but without DNA this stays unchecked. From germline, CDR1 is MGHDK and CDR2 SYGVNS. CDR3 length equals 15 residues.

The gene calls are TRBV7-2 and TRBJ2-1; there is no DNA to check the TCRdb D call of TRBD2. The CDR3 sequence is 13 residues long. CDR1 is SGHTA and CDR2 is FQGNSA in the germline V gene. The chain's CDR3 is CATDPAAYNEQFF.

The V and J genes are TRBV24-1 and TRBJ2-6. CDR3 length: 16 residues. Germline CDR1 KGHDR, CDR2 SFDVKD. The CDR3 loop reads CATSDFGPSGANVLTF.

The V call is TRBV4-2, the J call TRBJ2-1; TCRdb reports TRBD1, a call that lacks DNA to check it against. Germline V CDR1 and CDR2: LGHNA, YNFKEQ. The CDR3 has 12 residues. CDR3 residues: CAGDRGTYEQFF.

Here the CDR3 reads CASSVNSGGGNYGYTF. The chain carries TRBV6-1 and TRBJ1-2. The CDR3 length is 16 residues. The germline gives CDR1 MNHNS, CDR2 SASEGT.

The chain combines TRBV12-3 or TRBV12-4 with TRBJ2-7; TCRdb picks TRBD1, but there is no DNA to check that call. The CDR3 totals 15 residues. This CDR3 is CASSRPDRGSYEQYF.

V and J are TRBV7-6 and TRBJ2-2. The germline gives CDR1 SGHVS, CDR2 FNYEAQ. The CDR3 totals 14 residues. The CDR3 sequence: CASSGSKLPGELFF.

The chain uses TRBV5-1 and TRBJ2-1. The germline V gene has CDR1 SGHRS and CDR2 YFSETQ. CDR3 length equals 15 residues. This chain's CDR3 is CASSSRPTSYNEQFF.

The chain joins TRBV5-1 to TRBJ1-1. CDR1 SGHRS and CDR2 YFSETQ come from the germline V gene. This CDR3 is 15 amino acids long. The CDR3 loop is CASSSVWGMNTEAFF.

The chain is built from TRBV7-9 and TRBJ2-3; as DNA is missing, the TRBD2 call by TCRdb cannot be tested. This CDR3 has 14 residues. Per germline, CDR1 SEHNR and CDR2 FQNEAQ (reference sequence). CDR3 sequence reads: CASSEEGFTDTQYF.

The gene calls are TRBV11-2 and TRBJ2-1. Germline V gives CDR1 SGHAT, CDR2 FQNNGV. The CDR3 is 13 residues long. The chain's CDR3 is CASRTGLYNEQFF.

This rearrangement joins TRBV5-1 to TRBJ1-6. This CDR3 region has 15 residues. The germline CDR1 and CDR2 sequences are SGHRS and YFSETQ. The CDR3 is CASSLSGGDNSPLHF.

The chain recombines TRBV10-3 with TRBJ2-1; TCRdb proposes TRBD1, but this gene call is untestable without DNA. The CDR3 is 14 amino acids. CDR1 ENHRY and CDR2 SYGVKD come from the germline V gene. The CDR3 spells CAIAPRGTGNEQFF.

The chain couples TRBV18 to TRBJ2-1; the D call of TRBD2 rests on TCRdb alone, since no DNA is present to check it. Germline values: CDR1 KGHSH, CDR2 LQKENI. The CDR3 sequence is 13 residues long. CDR3: CASSTSGLNEQFF.

The chain joins TRBV20-1 to TRBJ2-7; TCRdb's assignment of TRBD1 cannot be checked, as there is no DNA. The CDR3 is made up of 13 amino acids. Germline V gene sequence: CDR1 DFQATT, CDR2 SNEGSKA (reference sequence). The CDR3 is CSASGKLGYEQYF.

The rearrangement uses TRBV19 and TRBJ2-1; without DNA, the TCRdb call of TRBD2 cannot be checked. The CDR3 totals 14 residues. The germline V gene encodes CDR1 LNHDA and CDR2 SQIVND (reference sequence). CDR3 in amino acids: CASSKSGSVNEQFF.

The chain has TRBV6-1 and TRBJ2-5; absent DNA, TCRdb's TRBD2 call cannot be checked. CDR3 size: 18 residues. Germline V gene lookup returns CDR1 MNHNS and CDR2 SASEGT. The CDR3 spells CASSVGSGSVSFGETQYF.

The J gene is TRBJ2-7, the V gene TRBV27; TCRdb's D call of TRBD2 is untestable without DNA. The CDR3 is 20 amino acids. The germline V gene has CDR1 MNHEY and CDR2 SMNVEV (reference sequence). CDR3 in amino acids: CASSLNLGLAGGSLSREQYF.

The rearrangement links TRBV19 to TRBJ1-3. The germline V gene encodes CDR1 LNHDA and CDR2 SQIVND (reference sequence). The CDR3 has 14 amino acids. The CDR3: CASSTGVAGNTIYF.

V is TRBV5-1 and J is TRBJ2-1; absent DNA, TCRdb's TRBD1 call cannot be checked. CDR3 size: 15 residues. The V gene's germline CDR1 is SGHRS and CDR2 YFSETQ. Here the CDR3 reads CASSSRQGKRHEQFF.